Listed below are T cell receptor beta chains from one sample, sequenced in a study of T cells in Graves' hyperthyroidism and ophthalmopathy. TCRdb reprocessed the multiplex PCR reads via MiXCR and lists one record per CDR3 protein. The data show about 640,000 distinct CDR3 sequences, with about 45% seen just once and more than 7% held by the top ten. Sequencing input: peripheral blood or thyroid tissue (not recorded which). The receptors derive from an adult man with Graves' disease, either hyperthyroidism or ophthalmopathy (not recorded which). CDR3s leave out the opening cysteine and the closing phenylalanine or tryptophan.

V gene: TRBV7-9; CDR3 protein: ASSLMGDGGYGYT
V gene: TRBV9; CDR3 protein: ASSVSAVAAGELF
V gene: TRBV9; CDR3 protein: ASSRDLNTEAS
V gene: TRBV7-3; CDR3 protein: ASGPPGGGSYEQY
V gene: TRBV24-1; CDR3 protein: ATSDPGQGSNQPQH
V gene: TRBV7-3; CDR3 protein: ASSPSAGAYEQY
V gene: TRBV7-2; CDR3 protein: ASSYAELSYEQY
V gene: TRBV7-3; CDR3 protein: ASSQTNPGAEY
V gene: TRBV6-5; CDR3 protein: ASSLGAGAAGEQY
V gene: TRBV9; CDR3 protein: ASSAPGRGYGYT
V gene: TRBV12-3/TRBV12-4; CDR3 protein: ASSSGGEDEKLF
V gene: TRBV6-1; CDR3 protein: ASKTGSVNSPLH
V gene: TRBV12-3/TRBV12-4; CDR3 protein: ASSRDRAGELF
V gene: TRBV5-1; CDR3 protein: ASSLGTVPEAF
V gene: TRBV7-3; CDR3 protein: AYTMMGKTQY
V gene: TRBV29-1; CDR3 protein: SLTGRDEKLF